This T cell receptor (beta chain) was captured by sequencing in a study of blood T cell repertoires in COVID-19. This clone was seen a single time. Study processing details: By means of reference gene primer amplification, nucleated cell counts were estimated. Repertoires were generated with immunoSEQ multiplex PCR, while TCRdb's copy carries only in-frame clones and drops some. From that table come the V and J calls and clone size; the DNA was used to work out D and trimming. This sample has around 270,000 clones, with about 90% found just once. This CDR3 has 17 residues. The chain is built from TRBV12-2 and TRBJ2-7; the DNA was not used to check the table's D call, TRBD2. TRBV12-2 has pseudogene status. Sequenced sample: peripheral blood. The source of this sequence is a person under 30 with COVID-19, enrolled during active disease. CDR3 nucleotide sequence: TGTGCAAGTCGCTTAGCCCTGGGCGCCGGGACTAGCTACGAGCAGTACTTC. This sequence encodes CASRLALGAGTSYEQYF.